The source of this TCR beta chain is a study of blood T cell repertoires in COVID-19. At the level of the study: Material from acute and convalescent COVID-19 was sourced from the United States, Italy and Spain. The cDNA or gDNA used as material had been derived from T cells, B-cell-depleted T cells, or PBMCs.

Unmatched junction bases numbered 5, after V lost 3 bases and J lost 0 bases. The germline gives CDR1 MDHEN, CDR2 SYDVKM. The CDR3 totals 16 residues. Authors' analysis steps: Estimates of nucleated cell counts were drawn from the amplification of reference gene primers. Generated by immunoSEQ multiplex PCR, the TCRdb table keeps only in-frame clones and is missing some. The DNA gave D and trimming, while V, J and clone size come from that table. The sample has about 240,000 clones; about nine tenths are singletons. The sequence was collected from a man aged 55 to 70 with acute or convalescent COVID-19. Specimen: peripheral blood. J is TRBJ2-7 and V is TRBV28; TRBD2 matches at 10 bases. As DNA, the CDR3 is TGTGCCAGCAGTTTTGTTAGCGGGAGGAGCTCCTACGAGCAGTACTTC. This codes for CASSFVSGRSSYEQYF.